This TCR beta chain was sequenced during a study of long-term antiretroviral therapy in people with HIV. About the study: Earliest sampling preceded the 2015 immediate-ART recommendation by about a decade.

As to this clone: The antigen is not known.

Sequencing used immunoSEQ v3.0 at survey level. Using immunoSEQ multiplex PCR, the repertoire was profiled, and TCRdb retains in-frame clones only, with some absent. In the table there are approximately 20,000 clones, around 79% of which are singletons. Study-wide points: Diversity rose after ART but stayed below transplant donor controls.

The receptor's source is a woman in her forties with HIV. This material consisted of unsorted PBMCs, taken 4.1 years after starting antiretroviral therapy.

This chain's CDR3 is CASSSAQTGITYEQYF. CDR3 coding DNA: TGTGCCAGCAGCTCTGCGCAGACCGGGATTACCTACGAGCAGTACTTC. This sequence joins TRBV11-3 and TRBJ2-7, with D tentatively TRBD2 (5 bases). Germline lookup yields CDR1 SGHNT and CDR2 YENEEA. Trimming took off 4 bases at V and 2 bases at J, with 18 bases between the two ends. The CDR3 spans 16 residues. Variable domain in full (rest from reference TRBV11-3 and TRBJ2-7): EAGVVQSPRYKIIEKKQPVAFWCNPISGHNTLYWYLQNLGQGPELLIRYENEEAVDDSQLPKDRFSAERLKGVDSTLKIQPAELGDSAVYLCASSSAQTGITYEQYFGPGTRLTVT.